Following are 15 T cell receptor beta chains from one sample sequenced in a study of blood T cells in healthy people across ages. Combining a sample-barcoded 5' primer with a J-beta primer mix, a second PCR ran for roughly 7 to 11 cycles. TCRdb independently ran MiXCR on the 5' RACE reads; one entry per CDR3 protein. This table has about 1.4 million distinct CDR3 sequences, roughly 60% appearing once. The material sequenced was blood. Receptors originate from a young man in good health.

The rearrangement joins TRBV6-2 or TRBV6-3 to TRBJ2-1; D gene ambiguous. This CDR3 spans 10 amino acids. Germline assignment: CDR1 MNHEY and CDR2 SVGEGT. Between the trimmed V and J ends, which lost 6 bases and 7 bases, there was a span of 4 bases. CDR3 nucleotide sequence: TGTGCCAGCAGACAAAATGAGCAGTTCTTC. As protein: CASRQNEQFF.

This clonotype was detected ten times or more. This chain uses TRBV10-3 with TRBJ2-5; D gene ambiguous. Germline V gene lookup returns CDR1 ENHRY and CDR2 SYGVKD. The CDR3 consists of 11 residues. V was pared by 3 bases and J by 4 bases, with 3 bases between. The CDR3 sequence is CAISDGETQYF. In nucleotides, the CDR3 is TGTGCCATCAGTGATGGAGAGACCCAGTACTTC.

This chain joins TRBV4-1 and TRBJ2-3, with 10 bases identical to TRBD1. This CDR3 is 16 amino acids long. Germline trimming cut 4 bases from V and 4 bases from J; bases unmatched to any gene: 8. Germline-derived CDR1 and CDR2 are MGHRA and YSYEKL. This chain's CDR3 is CASSLRGTGDADTQYF. The CDR3 DNA follows: TGCGCCAGCAGCCTCAGGGGGACAGGGGACGCAGATACGCAGTATTTT.

The gene calls are TRBV25-1 and TRBJ2-7, with D perhaps assigned TRBD1 or TRBD2 (5 bases each). The V gene's germline CDR1 is MGHDK and CDR2 SYGVNS. There are 14 residues in the CDR3. V was shortened by 8 bases and J by 8 bases, with 22 bases between the two germline ends. In nucleotides, the CDR3 is TGTGCCAGCGGGGATCGGGGCCCAAAGCCGAAGCAGTACTTC. This codes for CASGDRGPKPKQYF.

The rearrangement links TRBV12-3 or TRBV12-4 to TRBJ2-7; 7 bases fit TRBD1. The CDR3 runs to 16 residues. V gave up 2 bases and J gave up 0 bases; unmatched junction bases: 7. CDR3 nucleotides: TGTGCCAGCAGTTTAAGGGGACAGCTTAGCTCCTACGAGCAGTACTTC. It is translated as CASSLRGQLSSYEQYF.

This clonotype was seen once. The chain combines TRBV6-2 or TRBV6-3 with TRBJ2-5; TRBD1 aligns across 8 bases. The J call is uncertain, as TRBJ2-7 better fits the DNA end. The CDR3 extends over 14 amino acids. CDR1 MNHEY and CDR2 SVGEGT come from the germline V gene. This CDR3 reads CASSYGGRGREQYF. CDR3 sequence (DNA): TGTGCCAGCAGTTACGGTGGCAGGGGGCGCGAGCAGTACTTC.

This clonotype was seen a few times. The CDR3 region is CSAPVGDTQYF. The DNA for the CDR3 is TGCAGCGCACCCGTGGGAGATACGCAGTATTTT. The chain combines TRBV29-1 with TRBJ2-3, with D unresolved. This CDR3 has 11 residues. Germline CDR1 is SQVTM and CDR2 is ANQGSEA. The V end lost 7 bases, the J end lost 5 bases, and 10 bases lay between the germline ends.

This chain links TRBV24-1 with TRBJ2-3; 9 bases fit TRBD1. Germline trimming cut 3 bases from V and 6 bases from J; bases unmatched to any gene: 9. This CDR3 has 16 amino acids. CDR1 KGHDR and CDR2 SFDVKD come from the germline V gene. CDR3: CATSDRTGGAYDTQYF. The CDR3, as DNA: TGTGCCACCAGTGATCGCACAGGGGGCGCATACGATACGCAGTATTTT.

The chain has TRBV5-1 and TRBJ2-1; no clear D gene. The V and J ends lost 0 bases and 9 bases respectively, with 10 bases between them. CDR1 SGHRS and CDR2 YFSETQ come from the germline V gene. CDR3 size: 13 residues. DNA of the CDR3: TGCGCCAGCAGCTTGGCCGAGGATCGTGAGCAGTTCTTC. Protein sequence: CASSLAEDREQFF.

CDR3 bases: TGTGCCAGCAGCTTGATCACGAACAATGAGCAGTTCTTC. It is translated as CASSLITNNEQFF. The chain recombines TRBV5-6 with TRBJ2-1; D gene ambiguous. The CDR3 has 13 residues. V dropped 1 base and J dropped 5 bases, with 7 bases sitting between them. The V gene's germline CDR1 is SGHDT and CDR2 YYEEEE.

This rearrangement joins TRBV4-2 to TRBJ2-1; D is possibly TRBD1 or TRBD2 (6 bases each). Looked up from germline, CDR1 is LGHNA and CDR2 is YNFKEQ. This CDR3 is built from 17 residues. V lost 2 bases to trimming and J lost 3 bases, with 17 bases between them. CDR3 region: CASSQRGVPFVYNEQFF. DNA of the CDR3: TGTGCCAGCAGCCAAAGGGGGGTCCCTTTTGTCTACAATGAGCAGTTCTTC.

The chain combines TRBV4-2 with TRBJ1-6; D not certain. Germline V lookup: CDR1 LGHNA, CDR2 YNFKEQ. There are 14 residues in the CDR3. V gave up 4 bases and J gave up 5 bases, with 9 bases separating them. The CDR3 spells CASSPGWNNSPLHF. CDR3 DNA sequence: TGTGCCAGCAGCCCGGGCTGGAATAATTCACCCCTCCACTTT.

The chain uses TRBV7-7 and TRBJ1-2, with D tentatively TRBD1 (6 bases). V was cut by 11 bases and J by 6 bases, with 19 bases left in between. The CDR3 runs to 13 residues. Germline CDR1 and CDR2: SSHAT and FNYEAQ (reference sequence). This CDR3 reads CAVGGQRGHGYTF. CDR3 coding DNA: TGTGCCGTAGGAGGACAGCGTGGACATGGCTACACCTTC.

The chain is built from TRBV7-2 and TRBJ1-6; TRBD1 is a possible D gene (5 bases). Trimming stripped 2 bases from V and 16 bases from J, with 12 bases between. Germline lookup yields CDR1 SGHTA and CDR2 FQGNSA. The CDR3 covers 12 residues. The chain's CDR3 is CASSLTGTVLHF. DNA of the CDR3: TGTGCCAGCAGCTTAACCGGGACGGTTCTCCACTTT.

This clonotype was counted between two and nine times. J is TRBJ2-5 and V is TRBV10-3; D possibly corresponds to TRBD1 (6 bases). This CDR3 contains 13 residues. From germline, CDR1 is ENHRY and CDR2 SYGVKD. V lost 5 bases and J lost 4, with 11 bases in between. Written as DNA, the CDR3 is TGTGCCATCAGTCACAGGGATCGAGAGACCCAGTACTTC. Protein: CAISHRDRETQYF.